The 19 T cell receptor beta chains given below trace back to one sample, sequenced in a study of blood T cell repertoires in COVID-19. Libraries were prepared by immunoSEQ multiplex PCR; TCRdb keeps only in-frame clonotypes and omits some of them. The sample lists approximately 240,000 clones, roughly 84% seen once, with around 2.7% in the top ten. Input material: peripheral blood. Every receptor here comes from a woman aged 25 to 39 who had recovered from COVID-19.

The chain is built from TRBV11-3 and TRBJ2-5; the match to TRBD1 covers 9 bases. This CDR3 has 16 residues. Germline V lookup: CDR1 SGHNT, CDR2 YENEEA. The trim removed 5 bases at V and 4 bases at J, leaving 11 bases unmatched. The CDR3 DNA reads as TGTGCCAGCAGCGCCACCCGGACAGGGGTGGGAGAGACCCAGTACTTC. Translated: CASSATRTGVGETQYF. The full variable domain, rest sourced from reference TRBV11-3 and TRBJ2-5, is EAGVVQSPRYKIIEKKQPVAFWCNPISGHNTLYWYLQNLGQGPELLIRYENEEAVDDSQLPKDRFSAERLKGVDSTLKIQPAELGDSAVYLCASSATRTGVGETQYFGPGTRLLVL.

The gene calls are TRBV28 and TRBJ1-2; D unresolved. CDR1 and CDR2 from the germline V gene are MDHEN and SYDVKM. The CDR3 sequence is 12 residues long. Trimming shortened V by 5 bases and J by 3 bases, and 7 bases separated the two germline ends. The CDR3 spells CASSTSDYGYTF. The CDR3 nucleotides read TGTGCCAGCAGTACCAGCGACTATGGCTACACCTTC.

The chain uses TRBV30 and TRBJ2-5; tentatively, D is TRBD2 (6 bases). Germline CDR1 reads GTSNPN; CDR2 reads SVGIG (reference sequence). V dropped 2 bases and J dropped 3 bases, with 16 bases sitting between them. The CDR3 is 15 amino acids. CDR3 loop: CAWSIGGKAKETQYF. The CDR3 coding sequence is TGTGCCTGGAGTATCGGCGGGAAGGCGAAAGAGACCCAGTACTTC.

The chain recombines TRBV7-8 with TRBJ1-2; 8 positions agree with TRBD1. Looked up from germline, CDR1 is SGHVS and CDR2 is FQNEAQ. V shed 1 base and J 7 bases; nucleotides not matched to a gene: 11. CDR3 length: 16 residues. CDR3 coding DNA: TGTGCCAGCAGCTTAGTGGACGAGGACAGGGAAACTGGCTACACCTTC. Its protein is CASSLVDEDRETGYTF.

V usage is TRBV3-1 (or the pseudogene TRBV3-2) and J usage is TRBJ2-5; the D gene is possibly TRBD2 (6 bases). CDR3 size: 14 residues. Trimming took off 4 bases at V and 6 bases at J, with 15 bases between the two ends. Per germline, CDR1 LGHDT and CDR2 YNNKEL (reference sequence). The CDR3 protein is CASSPSSGVQTQYF. The CDR3 DNA is TGTGCCAGCAGCCCCTCCTCGGGGGTCCAGACCCAGTACTTC.

This sequence joins TRBV5-1 and TRBJ1-1; D is possibly TRBD1 (6 bases). The germline V and J ends were trimmed by 4 bases and 3 bases, with 13 bases remaining between them. This CDR3 is 14 amino acids long. Germline V CDR1 and CDR2: SGHRS, YFSETQ. The CDR3 coding sequence is TGCGCCAGCAGCGTGGGGGCACTGGACACTGAAGCTTTCTTT. This gives the protein CASSVGALDTEAFF. Using reference TRBV5-1 and TRBJ1-1 for the parts outside the CDR3, the full variable domain is KAGVTQTPRYLIKTRGQQVTLSCSPISGHRSVSWYQQTPGQGLQFLFEYFSETQRNKGNFPGRFSGRQFSNSRSEMNVSTLELGDSALYLCASSVGALDTEAFFGQGTRLTVV.

The V and J genes are TRBV27 and TRBJ1-2; tentative D call: TRBD1 (6 bases). CDR3 length: 15 residues. The V end was cut by 0 bases, the J end by 7 bases, with 15 bases between. Germline V lookup: CDR1 MNHEY, CDR2 SMNVEV (reference sequence). The CDR3 reads CASSLSEAGAAGYTF. CDR3 bases: TGTGCCAGCAGTTTATCGGAGGCAGGGGCGGCTGGCTACACCTTC.

This clone was recorded once. The chain uses TRBV6-5 and TRBJ2-7, with D possibly being TRBD1 (6 bases). Germline V lookup: CDR1 MNHEY, CDR2 SVGAGI. The CDR3 loop spans 15 amino acids. Trimming pared 8 bases from V and 5 bases from J, leaving 22 bases between. The CDR3 DNA sequence: TGTGCCAGCTCTTTTCGCGGACAGCCTTTCAACGAGCAGTACTTC. The encoded protein is CASSFRGQPFNEQYF.

The rearrangement joins TRBV5-1 to TRBJ1-1, with 7 bases aligning to TRBD1. The J segment lost 3 bases and the V segment lost 4 bases, leaving 6 bases of the junction unmatched. The CDR3 runs to 14 residues. Germline V lookup: CDR1 SGHRS, CDR2 YFSETQ. The CDR3 DNA reads TGCGCCAGCAGCCCAACTACAGGGGACACTGAAGCTTTCTTT. This sequence encodes CASSPTTGDTEAFF.

The chain has TRBV9 and TRBJ2-2; no definite D call. CDR1 is SGDLS, CDR2 YYNGEE, per germline. The CDR3 is 13 residues long. Between the trimmed V and J ends, which lost 4 bases and 3 bases, there was a span of 7 bases. CDR3 region: CASSPQDTGELFF. CDR3 nucleotides: TGTGCCAGCAGCCCCCAGGACACCGGGGAGCTGTTTTTT. Variable domain in full (rest from reference TRBV9 and TRBJ2-2): DSGVTQTPKHLITATGQRVTLRCSPRSGDLSVYWYQQSLDQGLQFLIQYYNGEERAKGNILERFSAQQFPDLHSELNLSSLELGDSALYFCASSPQDTGELFFGEGSRLTVL.

The rearrangement links TRBV29-1 to TRBJ1-1, with D possibly matching TRBD1 (5 bases). CDR3 size: 14 residues. Trimming stripped 0 bases from V and 0 bases from J, with 8 bases between. Germline CDR1 SQVTM, CDR2 ANQGSEA. The CDR3 DNA follows: TGCAGCGTTGAAGAACAAGGGGTGAACACTGAAGCTTTCTTT. The encoded protein is CSVEEQGVNTEAFF.

J is TRBJ1-1 and V is TRBV2; D remains unclear. This CDR3 spans 11 amino acids. The V gene's germline CDR1 is SNHLY and CDR2 FYNNEI. Trimming took 5 bases from V and 7 from J, leaving 8 bases between them. The DNA of the CDR3 is TGTGCCAGCAGTCCCCAAATTGAAGCTTTCTTT. Protein: CASSPQIEAFF.

The chain joins TRBV5-6 to TRBJ1-2; 9 bases map to TRBD1. With 7 bases clipped from V and 7 bases from J, the junction kept 5 bases outside the gene matches. The germline CDR1 and CDR2 sequences are SGHDT and YYEEEE. This CDR3 region has 12 residues. The CDR3 DNA sequence: TGTGCCAGCCAACAGGGGGCCTTTGGCTACACCTTC. Its protein is CASQQGAFGYTF.

For the CDR3, the DNA is TGCGCCAGCAGTGAGGGACAGGTAGGCTACGAGCAGTACTTC. Its translation is CASSEGQVGYEQYF. The V call is TRBV10-1, the J call TRBJ2-7; 7 bases agree with TRBD1. This CDR3 has 14 amino acids. Unmatched junction bases numbered 4, after V lost 2 bases and J lost 3 bases. CDR1 is WNHNN and CDR2 is SYGVQD in the germline V gene (reference sequence).

The CDR3 spells CASSEIRGYEQYF. For the CDR3, the DNA is TGTGCCAGCAGTGAGATTCGGGGTTACGAGCAGTACTTC. J is TRBJ2-7 and V is TRBV2; D is possibly TRBD2 (5 bases). The CDR3 covers 13 residues. Trimming removed 3 bases from V and 4 bases from J, with 10 bases in between. Germline loops: CDR1 SNHLY, CDR2 FYNNEI.

The rearrangement joins TRBV15 to TRBJ1-1; 9 bases are a match to TRBD1. The V segment lost 3 bases and the J segment 0 bases; nucleotides outside the gene matches: 2. Germline CDR1 is LNHNV and CDR2 is YYDKDF (reference sequence). The CDR3 covers 15 residues. Here the CDR3 reads CATSSDRGMNTEAFF. The CDR3 DNA reads TGTGCCACCAGCAGTGACAGGGGGATGAACACTGAAGCTTTCTTT.

The CDR3 coding sequence is TGTGCCAGCAGTTTAGAGCCCTCCTACGAGCAGTACTTC. Protein sequence: CASSLEPSYEQYF. The chain recombines TRBV12-3 or TRBV12-4 with TRBJ2-7; D is unclear. V gave up 1 base and J gave up 0 bases, with 4 bases separating them. CDR3 length: 13 amino acids.

The chain uses TRBV24-1 and TRBJ2-3, with D possibly being TRBD2 (7 bases). This CDR3 contains 19 residues. Trimming cost V 4 bases and J 2 bases, with 24 bases left between them. The germline CDR1 and CDR2 sequences are KGHDR and SFDVKD. The CDR3 reads CATSESVGGPGLPTDTQYF. As DNA, the CDR3 is TGTGCCACCAGTGAATCCGTTGGGGGGCCGGGACTACCCACAGATACGCAGTATTTT.

The table lists this clone with a count of one. J is TRBJ2-1 and V is TRBV14; possibly TRBD2 for D (6 bases). Germline V CDR1 and CDR2: SGHDN, FVKESK. Trimming stripped 0 bases from V and 2 bases from J, with 11 bases between. The CDR3 extends over 16 amino acids. CDR3 protein: CASSQEGGIAYNEQFF. The CDR3 DNA is TGTGCCAGCAGCCAAGAGGGCGGGATCGCCTACAATGAGCAGTTCTTC.